The rows below give T cell receptor beta chains drawn from one sample of a study of shared clonotypes between healthy human individuals. Using immunoSEQ multiplex PCR, the repertoire was profiled, and TCRdb retains in-frame clones only, with some absent. Of roughly 220,000 clones detected, 65% to 70% appear once; the ten largest clones hold around 10%. The sample was memory CD4+ T cells sorted from blood. The receptor source for this set is a man younger than 45 in good health. Both conserved end residues are part of each CDR3. Each record gives: V gene, J gene, D gene, clone size, CDR3 protein, CDR3 DNA. A D gene is named only where the DNA matches it firmly. The size field is filled for only some rows; it gives once, few, many or a size class.

v_call: TRBV6-5
j_call: TRBJ2-5
d_call: -
clone_size: -
cdr3_aa: CASNRGETQYF
cdr3_nt: TGTGCCAGCAATCGGGGAGAGACCCAGTACTTC

v_call: TRBV11-2
j_call: TRBJ2-5
d_call: -
clone_size: -
cdr3_aa: CASSLVGLSATQYF
cdr3_nt: TGTGCCAGCAGCTTAGTGGGACTCTCGGCGACCCAGTACTTC

v_call: TRBV11-3
j_call: TRBJ2-3
d_call: -
clone_size: -
cdr3_aa: CASGMGISDTDTQYF
cdr3_nt: TGTGCCAGCGGAATGGGGATCAGCGACACAGATACGCAGTATTTT

v_call: TRBV30
j_call: TRBJ1-5
d_call: -
clone_size: -
cdr3_aa: CAWKVGSNQPQHF
cdr3_nt: TGTGCCTGGAAGGTGGGTAGCAATCAGCCCCAGCATTTT

v_call: TRBV28
j_call: TRBJ2-7
d_call: TRBD1
clone_size: few
cdr3_aa: CASRQDRGRFEQYF
cdr3_nt: TGTGCCAGCAGACAAGACAGGGGGCGATTCGAGCAGTACTTC

v_call: TRBV9
j_call: TRBJ1-3
d_call: -
clone_size: -
cdr3_aa: CASSVIPGSSGNTIYF
cdr3_nt: TGTGCCAGCAGCGTTATCCCCGGTAGCTCTGGAAACACCATATATTTT

v_call: TRBV18
j_call: TRBJ2-2
d_call: -
clone_size: -
cdr3_aa: CASSPAETNTGELFF
cdr3_nt: TGTGCCAGCTCACCAGCCGAAACGAACACCGGGGAGCTGTTTTTT

v_call: TRBV28
j_call: TRBJ2-1
d_call: TRBD2
clone_size: -
cdr3_aa: CASSSHGVAGYNEQFF
cdr3_nt: TGTGCCAGCAGTTCTCACGGGGTAGCGGGATACAATGAGCAGTTCTTC

v_call: TRBV5-1
j_call: TRBJ2-2
d_call: -
clone_size: few
cdr3_aa: CASSVAENTGELFF
cdr3_nt: TGCGCCAGCAGCGTGGCAGAGAACACCGGGGAGCTGTTTTTT

v_call: TRBV14
j_call: TRBJ2-7
d_call: -
clone_size: many
cdr3_aa: CASSQGLGQYF
cdr3_nt: TGTGCCAGCAGTCAGGGGCTTGGGCAGTACTTC

v_call: TRBV5-1
j_call: TRBJ2-7
d_call: -
clone_size: few
cdr3_aa: CASSSGLYEQYF
cdr3_nt: TGCGCCAGCAGCTCCGGCTTGTACGAGCAGTACTTC

v_call: TRBV5-1
j_call: TRBJ2-3
d_call: -
clone_size: -
cdr3_aa: CASSLGSGPTDTQYF
cdr3_nt: TGCGCCAGCAGCTTGGGTAGTGGGCCAACAGATACGCAGTATTTT

v_call: TRBV2
j_call: TRBJ2-7
d_call: TRBD2
clone_size: -
cdr3_aa: CASSGSSLEQYF
cdr3_nt: TGTGCCAGTAGCGGGAGCAGTCTCGAGCAGTACTTC

v_call: TRBV28
j_call: TRBJ2-7
d_call: -
clone_size: once
cdr3_aa: CASTATAQGRVQYF
cdr3_nt: TGTGCCAGCACGGCGACGGCCCAGGGGAGGGTACAGTACTTC

v_call: TRBV25-1
j_call: TRBJ1-1
d_call: -
clone_size: -
cdr3_aa: CASSDWGERTEAFF
cdr3_nt: TGTGCCAGCAGTGACTGGGGGGAACGTACTGAAGCTTTCTTT

v_call: TRBV7-8
j_call: TRBJ2-7
d_call: -
clone_size: -
cdr3_aa: CASSLGRSTYEQYF
cdr3_nt: TGTGCCAGCAGCTTAGGCCGGTCCACCTACGAGCAGTACTTC

v_call: TRBV2
j_call: TRBJ1-1
d_call: -
clone_size: -
cdr3_aa: CASSIFALNTEAFF
cdr3_nt: TGTGCCAGCTCCATATTTGCACTGAACACTGAAGCTTTCTTT

v_call: TRBV7-9
j_call: TRBJ2-1
d_call: -
clone_size: few
cdr3_aa: CASSLAGDRQYQFF
cdr3_nt: TGTGCCAGCAGCTTAGCGGGAGATAGGCAATATCAGTTCTTC

v_call: TRBV5-5
j_call: TRBJ1-2
d_call: -
clone_size: -
cdr3_aa: CASSRVGNLGYTF
cdr3_nt: TGTGCCAGCAGCCGGGTGGGGAACCTTGGCTACACCTTC

v_call: TRBV6-1
j_call: TRBJ2-5
d_call: -
clone_size: -
cdr3_aa: CASRSFASGGQYF
cdr3_nt: TGTGCCAGCAGAAGTTTCGCAAGTGGGGGCCAGTACTTC

v_call: TRBV5-1
j_call: TRBJ1-3
d_call: -
clone_size: -
cdr3_aa: CASSLAGAGNTIYF
cdr3_nt: TGCGCCAGCAGCTTGGCAGGGGCTGGAAACACCATATATTTT

v_call: TRBV6-6
j_call: TRBJ2-3
d_call: TRBD1
clone_size: few
cdr3_aa: CASLEGASTDTQYF
cdr3_nt: TGTGCCAGTCTAGAGGGGGCGTCCACAGATACGCAGTATTTT

v_call: TRBV7-2
j_call: TRBJ1-3
d_call: -
clone_size: -
cdr3_aa: CATSGYGNTIYF
cdr3_nt: TGTGCCACCTCAGGGTATGGAAACACCATATATTTT

v_call: TRBV6-5
j_call: TRBJ2-1
d_call: -
clone_size: many
cdr3_aa: CASNRQGGRQFF
cdr3_nt: TGTGCCAGCAACCGACAGGGAGGAAGGCAGTTCTTC

v_call: TRBV7-3
j_call: TRBJ2-1
d_call: TRBD1
clone_size: -
cdr3_aa: CASSSGQGTKQFF
cdr3_nt: TGTGCCAGCAGCTCCGGACAGGGAACGAAGCAGTTCTTC

v_call: TRBV6-4
j_call: TRBJ2-1
d_call: TRBD2
clone_size: -
cdr3_aa: CASKVAGEYNEQFF
cdr3_nt: TGTGCCAGCAAGGTGGCGGGAGAATACAATGAGCAGTTCTTC

v_call: TRBV5-6
j_call: TRBJ2-3
d_call: TRBD2
clone_size: -
cdr3_aa: CASSLGLAGGDTQYF
cdr3_nt: TGTGCCAGCAGCTTGGGACTAGCGGGAGGAGATACGCAGTATTTT

v_call: TRBV5-1
j_call: TRBJ1-1
d_call: -
clone_size: -
cdr3_aa: CASSLGVPTEAFF
cdr3_nt: TGCGCCAGCAGCTTGGGGGTTCCCACTGAAGCTTTCTTT

v_call: TRBV2
j_call: TRBJ2-1
d_call: -
clone_size: once
cdr3_aa: CASYSRGDEQFF
cdr3_nt: TGTGCCAGCTACTCTAGGGGGGATGAGCAGTTCTTC

v_call: TRBV2
j_call: TRBJ2-3
d_call: TRBD2
clone_size: -
cdr3_aa: CASRPGTSGRAEYF
cdr3_nt: TGTGCCAGCAGGCCCGGGACTAGCGGGAGGGCAGAGTATTTT

v_call: TRBV7-2
j_call: TRBJ1-2
d_call: -
clone_size: -
cdr3_aa: CASSLSSGALHGYTF
cdr3_nt: TGTGCCAGCAGCTTAAGCTCAGGGGCACTGCATGGCTACACCTTC